This TCR beta chain was sequenced during a study of shared clonotypes between healthy human individuals. The study's findings and limits: Researchers sampled blood only, noting tissue repertoires likely differ.

DNA input for the unsorted PBMC replicate PCRs was roughly 290 ng, tens of thousands of T cell genomes. Per the original methods: ImmunoSEQ supplied junction-only sequences lacking quality scores, so filtering was different. Sequencing used immunoSEQ multiplex PCR; TCRdb keeps in-frame clones, though not all of them. V and J calls and clone size come straight from that table; D and trimming were deduced from the DNA. The sample has under 600,000 clones, about 80% seen once. This CDR3 is built from 14 residues. Trimming removed 4 bases from V and 2 bases from J, with 13 bases in between. Germline CDR1 and CDR2: SGHNT and YYREEE (reference sequence). Regarding this clone: Antigen specificity is unknown.

The sequencing sample was made of PBMCs. The receptor was derived from a woman between 35 and 50 years old in good health. Some clones in this sample may be carry-over from other donors' samples. This rearrangement joins TRBV5-4 to TRBJ2-7; TRBD2 is a possible D gene (5 bases). The CDR3 nucleotides are TGTGCCAGCAGCCCGCCGGGATCCCCCTACGAGCAGTACTTC. Translated: CASSPPGSPYEQYF.